One T cell receptor beta chain is described in this entry. These data belong to a study of blood T cell repertoires in COVID-19. As for the study in general: There were acute and convalescent COVID-19 samples, and they came from the United States, Italy and Spain. Sources were T cells, B-cell-depleted T cells, or PBMCs; the material itself was cDNA or gDNA.

The J segment lost 2 bases and the V segment lost 7 bases, leaving 5 bases of the junction unmatched. CDR1 is MNHNY, CDR2 SVGAGI, per germline (reference sequence). CDR3 size: 13 residues. In the study's own analysis: Amplification of reference gene primers was used by the study to estimate nucleated cell counts. Only in-frame clones appear in the TCRdb table, and some are missing; sequencing was by immunoSEQ multiplex PCR. For V, J and clone size, that table is used; D and trimming come from the DNA. Of 75,000 to 90,000 clones detected, approximately 87% appear once; the ten largest clones hold about an eighth.

The chain couples TRBV6-6 to TRBJ2-7, with 7 bases matching TRBD2. This sequence was found in a human donor in a cohort sampled during active COVID-19. Sequencing was performed on peripheral blood. CDR3 in amino acids: CASTASGAYEQYF. DNA for the CDR3: TGTGCCAGCACCGCGAGCGGGGCCTACGAGCAGTACTTC.